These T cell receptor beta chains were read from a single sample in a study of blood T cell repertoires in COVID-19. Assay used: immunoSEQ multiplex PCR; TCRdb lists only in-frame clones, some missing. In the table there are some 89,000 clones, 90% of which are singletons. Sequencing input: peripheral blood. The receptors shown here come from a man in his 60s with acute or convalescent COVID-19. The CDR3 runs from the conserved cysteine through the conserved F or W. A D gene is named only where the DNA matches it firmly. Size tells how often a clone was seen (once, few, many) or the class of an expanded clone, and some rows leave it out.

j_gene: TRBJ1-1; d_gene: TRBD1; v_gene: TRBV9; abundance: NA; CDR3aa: CASSVWTGDAFF; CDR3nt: TGTGCCAGCAGCGTTTGGACAGGGGACGCTTTCTTT
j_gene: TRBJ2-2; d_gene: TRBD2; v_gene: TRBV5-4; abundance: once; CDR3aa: CASSRGLAGGRTGELFF; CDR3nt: TGTGCCAGCAGCCGGGGACTAGCGGGGGGAAGGACCGGGGAGCTGTTTTTT
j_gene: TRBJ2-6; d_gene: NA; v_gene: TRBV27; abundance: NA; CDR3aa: CASMGAGANVLTF; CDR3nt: TGTGCCAGTATGGGCGCTGGGGCCAACGTCCTGACTTTC
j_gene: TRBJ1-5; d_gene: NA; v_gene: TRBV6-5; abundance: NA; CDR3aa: CASSYKPGIGQPQHF; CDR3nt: TGTGCCAGCAGTTACAAGCCAGGGATCGGACAGCCCCAGCATTTT
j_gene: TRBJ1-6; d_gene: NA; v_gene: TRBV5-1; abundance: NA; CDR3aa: CASSLQGADNSPLHF; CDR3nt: TGCGCCAGCAGCTTGCAAGGGGCTGATAATTCACCCCTCCACTTT
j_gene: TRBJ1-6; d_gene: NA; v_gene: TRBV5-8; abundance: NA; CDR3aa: CASRDRSSNSPLHF; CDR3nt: TGTGCCAGCAGGGACAGATCGTCCAATTCACCCCTCCACTTT
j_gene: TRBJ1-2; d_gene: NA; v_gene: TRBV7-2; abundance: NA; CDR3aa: CASSRIQGVADGYTF; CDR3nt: TGTGCCAGCAGCCGGATACAGGGTGTGGCTGATGGCTACACCTTC
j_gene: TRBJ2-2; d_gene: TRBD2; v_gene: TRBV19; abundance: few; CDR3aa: CASSAASGSNTGELFF; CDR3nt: TGTGCCAGTAGTGCCGCTAGCGGGTCTAACACCGGGGAGCTGTTTTTT
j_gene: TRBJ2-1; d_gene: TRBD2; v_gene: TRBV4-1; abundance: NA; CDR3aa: CASSQAPLAGGYNEQFF; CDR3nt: TGCGCCAGCAGCCAAGCCCCGCTAGCGGGGGGATACAATGAGCAGTTCTTC
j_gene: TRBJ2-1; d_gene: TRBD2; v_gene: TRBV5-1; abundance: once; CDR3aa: CASSLWPIAGGNNEQFF; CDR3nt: TGCGCCAGCAGCTTGTGGCCCATAGCGGGGGGTAACAATGAGCAGTTCTTC
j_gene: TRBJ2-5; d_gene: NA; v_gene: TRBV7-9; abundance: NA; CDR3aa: CASTQGARGETQYF; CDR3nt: TGTGCCAGCACCCAAGGCGCTAGAGGGGAGACCCAGTACTTC
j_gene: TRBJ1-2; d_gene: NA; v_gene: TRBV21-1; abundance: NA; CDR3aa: CASSGVTAGANYGYTF; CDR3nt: TGTGCCAGCAGCGGGGTGACAGCCGGCGCTAACTATGGCTACACCTTC
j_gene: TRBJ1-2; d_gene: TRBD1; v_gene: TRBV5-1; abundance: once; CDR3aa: CASSLRRDRGYGYTF; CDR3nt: TGCGCCAGCAGCTTGCGGAGGGACAGAGGCTATGGCTACACCTTC
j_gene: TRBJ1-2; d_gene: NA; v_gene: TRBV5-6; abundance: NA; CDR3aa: CASSLSLGARTF; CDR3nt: TGTGCCAGCAGCTTGTCCCTGGGGGCTCGCACCTTC
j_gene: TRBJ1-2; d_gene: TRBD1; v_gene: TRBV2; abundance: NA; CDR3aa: CASSIRGNYGYTF; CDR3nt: TGTGCCAGCAGCATCAGGGGGAATTATGGCTACACCTTC
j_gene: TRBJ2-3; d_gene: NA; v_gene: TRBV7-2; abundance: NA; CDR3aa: CASSLVIGTDTQYF; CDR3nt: TGTGCCAGCAGCTTAGTTATCGGCACAGATACGCAGTATTTT
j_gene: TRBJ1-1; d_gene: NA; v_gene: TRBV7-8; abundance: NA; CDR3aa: CASSFGTLNTEAFF; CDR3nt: TGTGCCAGCAGCTTTGGGACATTGAACACTGAAGCTTTCTTT
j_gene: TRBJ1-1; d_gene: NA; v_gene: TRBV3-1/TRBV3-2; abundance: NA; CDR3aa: CASSRGVLTGNTEAFF; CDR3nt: TGTGCCAGCAGCCGGGGGGTACTAACAGGGAACACTGAAGCTTTCTTT
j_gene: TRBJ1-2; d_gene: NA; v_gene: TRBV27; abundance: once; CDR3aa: CASSSSGGNYGYTF; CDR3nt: TGTGCCAGCAGCTCTTCCGGGGGAAACTATGGCTACACCTTC
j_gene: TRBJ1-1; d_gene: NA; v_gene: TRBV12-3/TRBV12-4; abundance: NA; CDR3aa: CASSFHSSSEAFF; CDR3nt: TGTGCCAGCAGTTTTCACAGCAGCTCTGAAGCTTTCTTT
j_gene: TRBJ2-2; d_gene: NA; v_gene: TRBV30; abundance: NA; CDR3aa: CAWSVSGQGSGELFF; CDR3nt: TGTGCCTGGAGTGTATCGGGTCAGGGTTCCGGGGAGCTGTTTTTT
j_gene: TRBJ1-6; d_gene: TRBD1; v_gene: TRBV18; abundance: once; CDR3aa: CASSPREGGDSPLHF; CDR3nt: TGTGCCAGCTCACCACGGGAAGGGGGCGATTCACCCCTCCACTTT
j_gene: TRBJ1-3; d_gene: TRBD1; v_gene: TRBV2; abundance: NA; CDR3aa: CASSARGTGGFGGNTIYF; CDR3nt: TGTGCCAGCAGTGCGAGGGGGACAGGGGGGTTCGGTGGAAACACCATATATTTT
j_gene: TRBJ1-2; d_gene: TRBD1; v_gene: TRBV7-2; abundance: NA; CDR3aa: CASSPDRGVSGYTF; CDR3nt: TGTGCCAGCAGCCCAGACAGGGGAGTAAGTGGCTACACCTTC
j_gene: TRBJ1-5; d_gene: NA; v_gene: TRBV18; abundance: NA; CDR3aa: CASSPGPLEGQPQHF; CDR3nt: TGTGCCAGCTCACCGGGCCCTCTGGAGGGACAGCCCCAGCATTTT
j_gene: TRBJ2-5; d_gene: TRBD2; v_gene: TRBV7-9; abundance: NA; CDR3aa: CASSPPGAGGQETQYF; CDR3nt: TGTGCCAGCAGCCCGCCCGGAGCGGGGGGTCAAGAGACCCAGTACTTC
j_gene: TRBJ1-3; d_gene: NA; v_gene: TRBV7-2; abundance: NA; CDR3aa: CASSLSRLGHGNTIYF; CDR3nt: TGTGCTAGCAGCTTATCAAGGTTGGGACACGGAAACACCATATATTTT
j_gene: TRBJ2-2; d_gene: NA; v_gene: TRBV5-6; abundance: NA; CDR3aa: CASSPRRTNTGELFF; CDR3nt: TGTGCCAGCAGCCCGCGGCGGACGAACACCGGGGAGCTGTTTTTT
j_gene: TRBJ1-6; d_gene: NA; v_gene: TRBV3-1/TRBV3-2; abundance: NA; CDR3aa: CASSQLNSPLHF; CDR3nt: TGTGCCAGCAGCCAACTTAATTCACCCCTCCACTTT
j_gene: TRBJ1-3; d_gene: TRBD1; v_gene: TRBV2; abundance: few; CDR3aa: CASTGTGGVGNTIYF; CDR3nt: TGTGCCAGCACCGGGACAGGGGGCGTTGGAAACACCATATATTTT
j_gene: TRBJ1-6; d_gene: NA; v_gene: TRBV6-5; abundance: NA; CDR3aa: CASSRQRVGGSPLHF; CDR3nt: TGTGCCAGCAGCCGCCAACGGGTTGGAGGTTCACCCCTCCACTTT